At least ten counts were recorded for the clone carrying this T cell receptor (beta chain). Its antigen is currently unknown. This sample was taken from a study of human T cells and chemical hapten exposure. As for the study in general: The study traced per-sample TCR yield variation mainly to small differences in pooled library volumes.

Trimming stripped 3 bases from V and 2 bases from J, with 10 bases between. The CDR3 is made up of 14 amino acids. The germline V gene encodes CDR1 LGHDT and CDR2 YNNKEL (reference sequence). Study-level points and caveats: As patch test score rose, PT1 expanded TCR counts tended to rise as well.

Time point given: patch test 2, 6 weeks after DPC sensitization. Treatment meaning: therapeutic diphenylcyclopropenone sensitization with weekly scalp DPC. Patients had alopecia, were aged 18 to 70, and were not pregnant. Individual cDNA molecules each carried unique molecular identifiers attached by the library. Each CDR3 protein gets one entry after TCRdb re-called the RACE reads with MiXCR. The table includes about 69,000 distinct CDR3 sequences, 10% detected once. The chain combines TRBV3-1 with TRBJ1-1; no clear D gene. The TCR was taken from a woman aged 45-65 years with alopecia areata. Some clones in this sample may be carry-over from other donors' samples. This sample comprised whole blood, obtained in connection with sensitization to the hapten diphenylcyclopropenone (DPC). The CDR3 here is CASSQGEANTEAFF. The CDR3 bases are TGTGCCAGCAGCCAGGGAGAGGCAAACACTGAAGCTTTCTTT.